A selection of T cell receptor beta chains follows, all from one sample in a study of blood T cells in healthy people across ages. TCRdb passed the 5' RACE reads through MiXCR, listing each CDR3 protein once. The data contain about 1 million distinct CDR3 sequences, roughly 45% of them singletons. Source material: blood. The receptors shown here come from a woman aged 55-75 years in good health. The CDR3 runs from the conserved cysteine through the conserved F or W. A D gene is named only where the DNA matches it firmly. The size entry is marked missing in some rows and otherwise reads once, few, many or a size class.

J | size | D | V | DNA | CDR3
TRBJ2-3 | few | TRBD2 | TRBV28 | TGTGCCAGCAGGACGGGGAGCGGGGTGGGATATACGCAGTATTTT | CASRTGSGVGYTQYF
TRBJ2-1 | - | TRBD2 | TRBV20-1 | TGCAGTGCTAGATCAGGGCGGGGGGACTACAATGAGCAGTTCTTC | CSARSGRGDYNEQFF
TRBJ1-1 | - | - | TRBV3-1 | TGTGCCAGCAGCCCGATACTAGGGGAAAAGAACACTGAAGCTTTCTTT | CASSPILGEKNTEAFF
TRBJ2-5 | few | - | TRBV12-3/TRBV12-4 | TGTGCCAGCAACTACGGGCCCAACCAAGAGACCCAGTACTTC | CASNYGPNQETQYF
TRBJ2-5 | - | - | TRBV27 | TGTGCCAGCAGTTTAATTCCGGACGAAGAGACCCAGTACTTC | CASSLIPDEETQYF
TRBJ2-1 | - | TRBD2 | TRBV7-8 | TGTGCCAGCAGCACAAAAGCGGGGGGAGGCAATGAGCAGTTCTTC | CASSTKAGGGNEQFF
TRBJ2-1 | - | TRBD2 | TRBV2 | TGTGCCAGCAGGACTAGCGAGTTCATGCGTGAGCAGTTCTTC | CASRTSEFMREQFF
TRBJ1-4 | few | TRBD1 | TRBV7-9 | TGTGCCAGCAGCCAGGACAGGGTCGAAAAACTGTTTTTT | CASSQDRVEKLFF
TRBJ2-5 | few | - | TRBV10-3 | TGTGCCATCAGTGTTAGCGGACAAGAGACCCAGTACTTC | CAISVSGQETQYF
TRBJ1-2 | - | - | TRBV2 | TGTGCCAGCAGTGGGAGGACAGAGAGCTATGGCTACACCTTC | CASSGRTESYGYTF
TRBJ2-3 | - | TRBD1 | TRBV29-1 | TGCAGCGTCGTACCCACAGGGGGCGCCAGGATGGGCACAGATACGCAGTATTTT | CSVVPTGGARMGTDTQYF
TRBJ2-3 | - | TRBD1 | TRBV19 | TGTGCCAGTAGTAGCCGGGACAGGGGTTTAACAGATACGCAGTATTTT | CASSSRDRGLTDTQYF